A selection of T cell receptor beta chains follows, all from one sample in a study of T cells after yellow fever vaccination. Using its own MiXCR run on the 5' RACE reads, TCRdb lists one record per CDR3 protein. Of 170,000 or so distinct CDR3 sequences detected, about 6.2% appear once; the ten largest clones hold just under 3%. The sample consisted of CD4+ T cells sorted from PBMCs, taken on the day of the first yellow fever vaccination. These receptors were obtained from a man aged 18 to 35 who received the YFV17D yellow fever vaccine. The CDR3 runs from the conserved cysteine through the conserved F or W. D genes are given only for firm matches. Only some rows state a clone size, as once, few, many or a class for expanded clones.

CDR3 DNA: TGTGCCAGCAGCTTAGAGCGGCGCCGGGAGACCCAGTACTTC; CDR3 protein: CASSLERRRETQYF; J gene: TRBJ2-5; D gene: NA; clone size: NA; V gene: TRBV11-2; CDR3 length: 14
CDR3 DNA: TGTGCCAGTAGTATCCAGCGGCGACTTTCCGGGGAGCTGTTTTTT; CDR3 protein: CASSIQRRLSGELFF; J gene: TRBJ2-2; D gene: NA; clone size: NA; V gene: TRBV19; CDR3 length: 15
CDR3 DNA: TGCGCCAGCAGCTTGGGAGGCGCGGAGACCCAGTACTTC; CDR3 protein: CASSLGGAETQYF; J gene: TRBJ2-5; D gene: NA; clone size: many; V gene: TRBV5-1; CDR3 length: 13
CDR3 DNA: TGTGCCAGCAGCTTAGGACCGGGGGGGTATCGCGAGCAGTACTTC; CDR3 protein: CASSLGPGGYREQYF; J gene: TRBJ2-7; D gene: TRBD2; clone size: many; V gene: TRBV7-2; CDR3 length: 15
CDR3 DNA: TGTGCCAGCAGTTTCCCAAGTTCACCCCTCCACTTT; CDR3 protein: CASSFPSSPLHF; J gene: TRBJ1-6; D gene: NA; clone size: many; V gene: TRBV6-5; CDR3 length: 12
CDR3 DNA: TGCAGCGTTGGATCTGGAAACACCATATATTTT; CDR3 protein: CSVGSGNTIYF; J gene: TRBJ1-3; D gene: NA; clone size: few; V gene: TRBV29-1; CDR3 length: 11
CDR3 DNA: TGCAGTGCTAGTCGAGTTGGGGGGAGCAATCAGCCCCAGCATTTT; CDR3 protein: CSASRVGGSNQPQHF; J gene: TRBJ1-5; D gene: NA; clone size: many; V gene: TRBV20-1; CDR3 length: 15
CDR3 DNA: TGTGCCACCAGCAGAGGAGGCTCGGAGAACTATGGCTACACCTTC; CDR3 protein: CATSRGGSENYGYTF; J gene: TRBJ1-2; D gene: NA; clone size: NA; V gene: TRBV15; CDR3 length: 15
CDR3 DNA: TGTGCCAGCAGCAGAGCCAGGACCCAGTACTTC; CDR3 protein: CASSRARTQYF; J gene: TRBJ2-5; D gene: NA; clone size: few; V gene: TRBV4-2; CDR3 length: 11
CDR3 DNA: TGCGCCAGCAGCCGACAAAAGACAGCTGCATACACAGATACGCAGTATTTT; CDR3 protein: CASSRQKTAAYTDTQYF; J gene: TRBJ2-3; D gene: NA; clone size: few; V gene: TRBV5-1; CDR3 length: 17
CDR3 DNA: TGCAGTGCAAGTATAACGACAGGATTGGGCAATCAGCCCCAGCATTTT; CDR3 protein: CSASITTGLGNQPQHF; J gene: TRBJ1-5; D gene: NA; clone size: many; V gene: TRBV20-1; CDR3 length: 16
CDR3 DNA: TGTGCCAGCAGTCCAGGACAGGGGAGAGAGACCCAGTACTTC; CDR3 protein: CASSPGQGRETQYF; J gene: TRBJ2-5; D gene: TRBD1; clone size: many; V gene: TRBV2; CDR3 length: 14
CDR3 DNA: TGCGCCAGCAGTCAGCAAACGGACAGCACGATCTATGGCTACACCTTC; CDR3 protein: CASSQQTDSTIYGYTF; J gene: TRBJ1-2; D gene: NA; clone size: many; V gene: TRBV5-1; CDR3 length: 16
CDR3 DNA: TGTGCCAGCTCACACGAGAGACAGTATAGCAATCAGCCCCAGCATTTT; CDR3 protein: CASSHERQYSNQPQHF; J gene: TRBJ1-5; D gene: NA; clone size: few; V gene: TRBV18; CDR3 length: 16
CDR3 DNA: TGTGCCAGCAGGACACTCGGGACTAGCGGTTCCTACGAGCAGTACTTC; CDR3 protein: CASRTLGTSGSYEQYF; J gene: TRBJ2-7; D gene: TRBD2; clone size: NA; V gene: TRBV6-2/TRBV6-3; CDR3 length: 16
CDR3 DNA: TGTGCCAGCAGCCGCGGGAACAGGGACCATTCACCCCTCCACTTT; CDR3 protein: CASSRGNRDHSPLHF; J gene: TRBJ1-6; D gene: NA; clone size: many; V gene: TRBV7-9; CDR3 length: 15
CDR3 DNA: TGCGCCAGCAGCCAGGGGTGGCTTGAGGGTAGCACCGGGGAGCTGTTTTTT; CDR3 protein: CASSQGWLEGSTGELFF; J gene: TRBJ2-2; D gene: NA; clone size: NA; V gene: TRBV4-3; CDR3 length: 17
CDR3 DNA: TGTGCCAGCAAGAAGCGGGGGCCCTCATACCAAGAGACCCAGTACTTC; CDR3 protein: CASKKRGPSYQETQYF; J gene: TRBJ2-5; D gene: TRBD2; clone size: many; V gene: TRBV6-2/TRBV6-3; CDR3 length: 16
CDR3 DNA: TGTGCCAGCAGCTTTCCACAGATGTCCGGACTGGCAAATTCACCCCTCCACTTT; CDR3 protein: CASSFPQMSGLANSPLHF; J gene: TRBJ1-6; D gene: NA; clone size: many; V gene: TRBV5-6; CDR3 length: 18
CDR3 DNA: TGTGCCAGCAGTGAACCAGGTCCCGGGACAGGTTCGAAAAACAATGAGCAGTTCTTC; CDR3 protein: CASSEPGPGTGSKNNEQFF; J gene: TRBJ2-1; D gene: TRBD1; clone size: few; V gene: TRBV25-1; CDR3 length: 19
CDR3 DNA: TGTGCCAGCAGAAACTCAGGGGCCGCTGAAGCTTTCTTT; CDR3 protein: CASRNSGAAEAFF; J gene: TRBJ1-1; D gene: NA; clone size: NA; V gene: TRBV4-2; CDR3 length: 13
CDR3 DNA: TGTGCCAGCAGCCCTAACACCTTCCTCCGCCGCTTC; CDR3 protein: CASSPNTFLRRF; J gene: TRBJ1-2; D gene: NA; clone size: NA; V gene: TRBV6-2/TRBV6-3; CDR3 length: 12
CDR3 DNA: TGCGCCAGCAGCTTTGGCTCTGGGGCCAACGTCCTGACTTTC; CDR3 protein: CASSFGSGANVLTF; J gene: TRBJ2-6; D gene: NA; clone size: few; V gene: TRBV5-1; CDR3 length: 14
CDR3 DNA: TGTGCCAGCAGTTTCAGGGCGGATCTCAACAATCAGCCCCAGCATTTT; CDR3 protein: CASSFRADLNNQPQHF; J gene: TRBJ1-5; D gene: NA; clone size: NA; V gene: TRBV6-5; CDR3 length: 16
CDR3 DNA: TGTGCCAGCAGCCCGGGGCTAGACATCCAAGAGACCCAGTACTTC; CDR3 protein: CASSPGLDIQETQYF; J gene: TRBJ2-5; D gene: NA; clone size: many; V gene: TRBV5-4; CDR3 length: 15
CDR3 DNA: TGCGCCAGCAGCTTGGGGACCGCGAACACCGGGGAGCTGTTTTTT; CDR3 protein: CASSLGTANTGELFF; J gene: TRBJ2-2; D gene: NA; clone size: NA; V gene: TRBV5-1; CDR3 length: 15
CDR3 DNA: TGTGCCAGCAGCCAAGCAGTTCCCGGGACAGGGAAAGAGACCCAGTACTTC; CDR3 protein: CASSQAVPGTGKETQYF; J gene: TRBJ2-5; D gene: TRBD1; clone size: many; V gene: TRBV4-2; CDR3 length: 17
CDR3 DNA: TGTGCCAGCAGCTCCTTAACGGACACGAACACCGGGGAGCTGTTTTTT; CDR3 protein: CASSSLTDTNTGELFF; J gene: TRBJ2-2; D gene: NA; clone size: few; V gene: TRBV11-2; CDR3 length: 16
CDR3 DNA: TGTGCCAGCAGCTTAGAGGGCGGGCGTAGCAATCAGCCCCAGCATTTT; CDR3 protein: CASSLEGGRSNQPQHF; J gene: TRBJ1-5; D gene: NA; clone size: many; V gene: TRBV7-6; CDR3 length: 16
CDR3 DNA: TGTGCCAGCAGCTCGACTAGCGGGATTTACAATGAGCAGTTCTTC; CDR3 protein: CASSSTSGIYNEQFF; J gene: TRBJ2-1; D gene: TRBD2; clone size: many; V gene: TRBV5-4; CDR3 length: 15
CDR3 DNA: TGCAGTGCTAAAATGACAGGGAGGAATGAAAAACTGTTTTTT; CDR3 protein: CSAKMTGRNEKLFF; J gene: TRBJ1-4; D gene: TRBD1; clone size: many; V gene: TRBV20-1; CDR3 length: 14
CDR3 DNA: TGTGCCAGCAGCAATCCAGCAGCTAGTGAGCAGTTCTTC; CDR3 protein: CASSNPAASEQFF; J gene: TRBJ2-1; D gene: NA; clone size: many; V gene: TRBV7-9; CDR3 length: 13
CDR3 DNA: TGTGCCAGCAGCGACGGACAGGGGTATTCACCCCTCCACTTT; CDR3 protein: CASSDGQGYSPLHF; J gene: TRBJ1-6; D gene: TRBD1; clone size: few; V gene: TRBV9; CDR3 length: 14
CDR3 DNA: TGTGCCAGCAGCGCCCGGGGACAGGGGAGGTCACCCCTCCACTTT; CDR3 protein: CASSARGQGRSPLHF; J gene: TRBJ1-6; D gene: TRBD1; clone size: NA; V gene: TRBV7-6; CDR3 length: 15
CDR3 DNA: TGCAGTGCCCCATGGACCCTCACAGATACGCAGTATTTT; CDR3 protein: CSAPWTLTDTQYF; J gene: TRBJ2-3; D gene: NA; clone size: many; V gene: TRBV20-1; CDR3 length: 13
CDR3 DNA: TGTGCCAGCAGCCAGAGACAGGGGGCGTACAATGAGCAGTTCTTC; CDR3 protein: CASSQRQGAYNEQFF; J gene: TRBJ2-1; D gene: TRBD1; clone size: few; V gene: TRBV7-2; CDR3 length: 15
CDR3 DNA: TGTGCCAGCAGCTCAAGTTACTATGGCTACACCTTC; CDR3 protein: CASSSSYYGYTF; J gene: TRBJ1-2; D gene: NA; clone size: many; V gene: TRBV4-2; CDR3 length: 12
CDR3 DNA: TGTGCCAGCAGCCTAAACAGGGCTTGGGCCTATGGCTACACCTTC; CDR3 protein: CASSLNRAWAYGYTF; J gene: TRBJ1-2; D gene: NA; clone size: few; V gene: TRBV3-1; CDR3 length: 15
CDR3 DNA: TGTGCCAGCAGCTTGCTTAGGGCCTCGGCAGATACGCAGTATTTT; CDR3 protein: CASSLLRASADTQYF; J gene: TRBJ2-3; D gene: NA; clone size: NA; V gene: TRBV7-2; CDR3 length: 15
CDR3 DNA: TGTGCCAGCACCACGGACAGGGCCGCGGTAAAACTGTTTTTT; CDR3 protein: CASTTDRAAVKLFF; J gene: TRBJ1-4; D gene: TRBD1; clone size: few; V gene: TRBV2; CDR3 length: 14
CDR3 DNA: TGCGCCAGCAGCAGCGAAGCAATGGGACAGGGCAATGGCTACACCTTC; CDR3 protein: CASSSEAMGQGNGYTF; J gene: TRBJ1-2; D gene: TRBD1; clone size: NA; V gene: TRBV5-1; CDR3 length: 16
CDR3 DNA: TGTGCCATCAGTGATCAGCGGGGGACAGATACGCAGTATTTT; CDR3 protein: CAISDQRGTDTQYF; J gene: TRBJ2-3; D gene: TRBD2; clone size: few; V gene: TRBV10-3; CDR3 length: 14
CDR3 DNA: TGTGCCAGCAGCGTAGGGCAGGGTGACTATGGCTACACCTTC; CDR3 protein: CASSVGQGDYGYTF; J gene: TRBJ1-2; D gene: NA; clone size: few; V gene: TRBV9; CDR3 length: 14
CDR3 DNA: TGTGCCAGCAGCCAACTCTACGAGCAGTACTTC; CDR3 protein: CASSQLYEQYF; J gene: TRBJ2-7; D gene: NA; clone size: many; V gene: TRBV7-8; CDR3 length: 11
CDR3 DNA: TGTGCCAGCTCAAATAAGGACAGGGTCACTGAAGCTTTCTTT; CDR3 protein: CASSNKDRVTEAFF; J gene: TRBJ1-1; D gene: TRBD1; clone size: few; V gene: TRBV18; CDR3 length: 14
CDR3 DNA: TGTGCCAGCAGCTTTGTTCAGGGACCCACCGGGGAGCTGTTTTTT; CDR3 protein: CASSFVQGPTGELFF; J gene: TRBJ2-2; D gene: NA; clone size: few; V gene: TRBV7-2; CDR3 length: 15
CDR3 DNA: TGTGCCAGCAGTCCCCGGACTAGCGGGCCTGATACGCAGTATTTT; CDR3 protein: CASSPRTSGPDTQYF; J gene: TRBJ2-3; D gene: TRBD2; clone size: many; V gene: TRBV7-9; CDR3 length: 15
CDR3 DNA: TGTGCCAGTAGTACTACAGGAGCCACCTACGAGCAGTACTTC; CDR3 protein: CASSTTGATYEQYF; J gene: TRBJ2-7; D gene: NA; clone size: NA; V gene: TRBV19; CDR3 length: 14
CDR3 DNA: TGTGCCAGCAGTGACCCTAAAAACAGGACCTCCTACGAGCAGTACTTC; CDR3 protein: CASSDPKNRTSYEQYF; J gene: TRBJ2-7; D gene: NA; clone size: many; V gene: TRBV25-1; CDR3 length: 16
CDR3 DNA: TGTGCCAGCTCACCGTCCCAGGGGTTCTCTGGAAACACCATATATTTT; CDR3 protein: CASSPSQGFSGNTIYF; J gene: TRBJ1-3; D gene: NA; clone size: many; V gene: TRBV18; CDR3 length: 16